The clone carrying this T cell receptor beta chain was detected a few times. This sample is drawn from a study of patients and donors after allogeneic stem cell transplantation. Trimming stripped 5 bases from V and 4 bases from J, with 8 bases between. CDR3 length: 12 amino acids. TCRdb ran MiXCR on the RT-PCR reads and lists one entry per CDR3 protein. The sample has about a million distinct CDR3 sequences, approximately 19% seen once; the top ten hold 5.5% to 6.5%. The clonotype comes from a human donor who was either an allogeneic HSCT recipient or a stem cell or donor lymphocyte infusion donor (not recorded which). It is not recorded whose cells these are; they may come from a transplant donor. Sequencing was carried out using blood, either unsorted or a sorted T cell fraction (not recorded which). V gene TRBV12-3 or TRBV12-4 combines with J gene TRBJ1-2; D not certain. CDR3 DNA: TGTGCCAGCAGTGCACCGATCTATGGCTACACCTTC. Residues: CASSAPIYGYTF.